What follows is one T cell receptor beta chain and its context. This specimen comes from a study of blood T cell repertoires in COVID-19. The wider study: Sample material is recorded as cDNA or gDNA derived from T cells, B-cell-depleted T cells, or PBMCs.

The table came from immunoSEQ multiplex PCR; TCRdb's copy has only in-frame clones and leaves some out. The sample lists about 320,000 clones; 86% were seen once. This CDR3 region has 15 residues. With V trimmed by 5 bases and J by 6 bases, 11 bases remained unmatched. In germline, CDR1 is SGHTA, CDR2 FQGTGA. The sequencing sample was made of peripheral blood. The V gene is TRBV7-3, the J gene TRBJ1-2; 8 bases map to TRBD1. This TCR came from a woman between 50 and 59 years old with acute or convalescent COVID-19. The CDR3 coding sequence is TGTGCCAGCAGCGACCAGGACAGGGCCCGTGATGGCTACACCTTC. Amino acids: CASSDQDRARDGYTF.